The clone carrying this T cell receptor beta chain was observed a handful of times. What it binds is unknown. An end of the junction differs from the germline gene, which may be a read error. This record comes from a study of cytomegalovirus exposure and HLA in healthy donors. Background on the study: Of some 400 genotyped donors, more than 75% clustered with self-reported Caucasian donors.

The study ran its PCR with 60 Vbeta and 13 Jbeta primers. Assay: immunoSEQ multiplex PCR; the TCRdb copy retains only in-frame clones and omits some. The repertoire consists of roughly 150,000 clones, with roughly four fifths occurring once and the leading ten covering roughly 4.5%. General study findings and limits: A later analysis showed that HLA-associated TCR beta chains had undergone more clonal expansion than equally common others. Researchers reported in a later analysis that a missense DCLRE1C variant was tied to TCR beta V- and J-gene trimming. Using the classifier, cytomegalovirus status was reportedly diagnosed with high specificity and sensitivity.

The germline gives CDR1 SEHNR, CDR2 FQNEAQ (reference sequence). The CDR3 length is 15 residues. The sample was PBMCs. J is TRBJ2-1 and V is TRBV7-9; TRBD2 aligns across 11 bases. This sequence originates from a man between 45 and 60 years old in good health and CMV-seropositive. This chain's CDR3 is CSSSLGTSGYNEQFF. The CDR3, as DNA: TGTTCCAGCAGCTTAGGGACTAGCGGCTACAATGAGCAGTTCTTC.